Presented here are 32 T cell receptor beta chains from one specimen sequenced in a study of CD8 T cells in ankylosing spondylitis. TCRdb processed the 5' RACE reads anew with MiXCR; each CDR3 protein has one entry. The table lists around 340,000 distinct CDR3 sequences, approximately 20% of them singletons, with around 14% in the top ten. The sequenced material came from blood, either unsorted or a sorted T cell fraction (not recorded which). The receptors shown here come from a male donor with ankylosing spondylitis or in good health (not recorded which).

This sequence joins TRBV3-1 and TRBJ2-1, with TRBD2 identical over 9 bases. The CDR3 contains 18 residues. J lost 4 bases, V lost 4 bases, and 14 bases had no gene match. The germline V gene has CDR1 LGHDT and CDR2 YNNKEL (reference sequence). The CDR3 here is CASSRTFGGAGGYNEQFF. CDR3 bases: TGTGCCAGCAGCCGGACCTTTGGGGGAGCGGGGGGTTACAATGAGCAGTTCTTC.

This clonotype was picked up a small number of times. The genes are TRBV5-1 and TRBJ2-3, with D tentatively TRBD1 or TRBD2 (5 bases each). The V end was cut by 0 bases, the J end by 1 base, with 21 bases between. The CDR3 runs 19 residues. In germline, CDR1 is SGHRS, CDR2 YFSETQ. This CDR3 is CASSLGGALREWGTDTQYF. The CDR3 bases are TGCGCCAGCAGCTTGGGAGGGGCCCTGAGGGAATGGGGCACAGATACGCAGTATTTT.

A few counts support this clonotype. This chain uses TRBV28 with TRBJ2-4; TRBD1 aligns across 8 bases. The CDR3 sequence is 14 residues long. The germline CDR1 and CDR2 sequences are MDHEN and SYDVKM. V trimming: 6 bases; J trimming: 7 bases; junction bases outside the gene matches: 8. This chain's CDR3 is CASRVQGAGNIQYF. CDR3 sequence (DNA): TGTGCCAGCAGGGTTCAGGGGGCCGGGAACATTCAGTACTTC.

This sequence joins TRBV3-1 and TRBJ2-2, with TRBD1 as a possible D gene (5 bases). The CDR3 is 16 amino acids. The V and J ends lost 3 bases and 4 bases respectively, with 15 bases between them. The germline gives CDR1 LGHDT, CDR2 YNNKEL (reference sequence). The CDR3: CASSQGLGAFTGELFF. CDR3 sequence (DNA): TGTGCCAGCAGCCAGGGCCTAGGGGCGTTCACCGGGGAGCTGTTTTTT.

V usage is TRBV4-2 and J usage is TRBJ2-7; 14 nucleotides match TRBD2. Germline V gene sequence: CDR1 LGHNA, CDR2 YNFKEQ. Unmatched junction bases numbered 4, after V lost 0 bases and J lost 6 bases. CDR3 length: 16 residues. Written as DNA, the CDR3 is TGTGCCAGCAGCCAAGAGACTAGCGGGGGGGCCTTCGAGCAGTACTTC. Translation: CASSQETSGGAFEQYF.

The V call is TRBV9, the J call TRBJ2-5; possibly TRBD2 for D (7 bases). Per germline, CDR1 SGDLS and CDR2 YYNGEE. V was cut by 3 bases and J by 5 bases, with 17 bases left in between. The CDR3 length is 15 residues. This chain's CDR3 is CASSEGGGHRETQYF. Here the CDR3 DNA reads TGTGCCAGCAGCGAGGGGGGGGGCCACAGGGAGACCCAGTACTTC.

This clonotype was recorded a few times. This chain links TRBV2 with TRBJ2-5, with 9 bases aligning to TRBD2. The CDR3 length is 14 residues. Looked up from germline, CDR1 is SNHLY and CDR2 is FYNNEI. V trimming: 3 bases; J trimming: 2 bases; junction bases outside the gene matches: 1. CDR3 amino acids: CASSDLAGQETQYF. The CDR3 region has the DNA TGTGCCAGCAGTGATCTAGCGGGACAAGAGACCCAGTACTTC.

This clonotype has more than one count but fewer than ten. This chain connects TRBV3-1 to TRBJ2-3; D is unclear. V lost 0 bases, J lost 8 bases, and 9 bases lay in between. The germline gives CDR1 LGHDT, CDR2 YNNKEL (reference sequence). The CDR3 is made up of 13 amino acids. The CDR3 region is CASSQEVPSTQYF. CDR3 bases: TGTGCCAGCAGCCAAGAGGTCCCAAGTACGCAGTATTTT.

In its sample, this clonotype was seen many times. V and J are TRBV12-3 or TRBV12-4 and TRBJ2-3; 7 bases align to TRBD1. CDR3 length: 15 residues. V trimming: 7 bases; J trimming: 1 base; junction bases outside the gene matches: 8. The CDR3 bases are TGTGCCAGCAACGAATTCGGGACAGGCACAGATACGCAGTATTTT. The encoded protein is CASNEFGTGTDTQYF.

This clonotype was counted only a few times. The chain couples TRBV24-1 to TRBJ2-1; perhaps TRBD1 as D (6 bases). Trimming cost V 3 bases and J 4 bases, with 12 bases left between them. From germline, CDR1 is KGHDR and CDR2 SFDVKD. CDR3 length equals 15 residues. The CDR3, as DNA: TGTGCCACCAGTGATAGGGGGACACTTTACAATGAGCAGTTCTTC. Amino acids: CATSDRGTLYNEQFF.

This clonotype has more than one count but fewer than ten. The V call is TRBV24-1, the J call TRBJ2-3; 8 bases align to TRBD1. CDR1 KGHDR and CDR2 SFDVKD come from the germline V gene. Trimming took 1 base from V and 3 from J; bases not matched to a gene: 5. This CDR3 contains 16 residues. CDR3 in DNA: TGTGCCACCAGTGATTTCGTGGACAGGGAGACAGATACGCAGTATTTT. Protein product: CATSDFVDRETDTQYF.

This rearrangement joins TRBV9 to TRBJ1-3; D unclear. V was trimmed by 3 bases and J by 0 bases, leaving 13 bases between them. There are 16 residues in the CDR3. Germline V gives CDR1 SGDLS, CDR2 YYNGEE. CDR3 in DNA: TGTGCCAGCAGCGCGACCCGAGACGGCTCTGGAAACACCATATATTTT. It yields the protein CASSATRDGSGNTIYF. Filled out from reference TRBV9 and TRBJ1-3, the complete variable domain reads DSGVTQTPKHLITATGQRVTLRCSPRSGDLSVYWYQQSLDQGLQFLIQYYNGEERAKGNILERFSAQQFPDLHSELNLSSLELGDSALYFCASSATRDGSGNTIYFGEGSWLTVV.

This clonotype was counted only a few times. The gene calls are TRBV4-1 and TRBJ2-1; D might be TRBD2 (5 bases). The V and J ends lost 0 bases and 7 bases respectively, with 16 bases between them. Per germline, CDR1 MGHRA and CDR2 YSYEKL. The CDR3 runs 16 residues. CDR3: CASSQEEGPNLNEQFF. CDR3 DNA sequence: TGCGCCAGCAGCCAAGAAGAGGGCCCCAATTTAAATGAGCAGTTCTTC.

Here the CDR3 reads CASSLWVTDTQYF. The CDR3 nucleotides read TGTGCCAGCAGTTTATGGGTTACAGATACGCAGTATTTT. The rearrangement links TRBV27 to TRBJ2-3; no definite D call. V was cut by 1 base and J by 3 bases, with 5 bases left in between. Germline CDR1 MNHEY, CDR2 SMNVEV (reference sequence). CDR3 length equals 13 residues.

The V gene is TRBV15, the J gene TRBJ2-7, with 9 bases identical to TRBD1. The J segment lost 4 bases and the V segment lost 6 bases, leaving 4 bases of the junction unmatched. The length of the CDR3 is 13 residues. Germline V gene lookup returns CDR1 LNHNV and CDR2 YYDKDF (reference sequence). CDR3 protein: CATRDRGFYEQYF. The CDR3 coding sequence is TGTGCCACCAGAGACAGGGGGTTTTACGAGCAGTACTTC.

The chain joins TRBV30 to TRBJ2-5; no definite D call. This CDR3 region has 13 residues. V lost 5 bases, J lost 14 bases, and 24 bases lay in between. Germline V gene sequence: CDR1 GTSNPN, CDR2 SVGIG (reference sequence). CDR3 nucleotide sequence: TGTGCCTGGGCCTCCGACTCGGGCCCTCGATTATACTTC. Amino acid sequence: CAWASDSGPRLYF. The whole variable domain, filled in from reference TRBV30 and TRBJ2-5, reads SQTIHQWPATLVQPVGSPLSLECTVEGTSNPNLYWYRQAAGRGLQLLFYSVGIGQISSEVPQNLSASRPQDRQFILSSKKLLLSDSGFYLCAWASDSGPRLYFGPGTRLLVL.

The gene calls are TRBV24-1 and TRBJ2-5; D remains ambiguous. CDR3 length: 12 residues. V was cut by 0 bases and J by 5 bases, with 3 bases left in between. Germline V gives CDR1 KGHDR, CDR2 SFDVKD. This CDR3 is CATSDLGETQYF. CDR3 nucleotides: TGTGCCACCAGTGATTTGGGTGAGACCCAGTACTTC.

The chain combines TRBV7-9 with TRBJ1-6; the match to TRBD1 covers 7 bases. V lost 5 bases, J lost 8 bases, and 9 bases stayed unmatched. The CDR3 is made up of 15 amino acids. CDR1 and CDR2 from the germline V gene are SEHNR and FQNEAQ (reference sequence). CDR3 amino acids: CASSATGTVDSPLHF. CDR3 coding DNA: TGTGCCAGCAGCGCAACCGGGACAGTAGATTCACCCCTCCACTTT.

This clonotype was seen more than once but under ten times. CDR3 nucleotides: TGCGCCAGCAGCCAAGACAGTATAGGGAACGAGCAGTACTTC. As protein: CASSQDSIGNEQYF. V and J are TRBV4-1 and TRBJ2-7; D remains ambiguous. The CDR3 has 14 amino acids. Trimming left V 0 bases short and J 5 bases short, with 11 bases between. Germline V gene sequence: CDR1 MGHRA, CDR2 YSYEKL.

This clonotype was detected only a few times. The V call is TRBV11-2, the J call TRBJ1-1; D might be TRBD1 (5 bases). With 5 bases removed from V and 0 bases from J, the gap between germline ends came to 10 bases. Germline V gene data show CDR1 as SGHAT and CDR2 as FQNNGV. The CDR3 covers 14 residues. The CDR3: CASSTGTVNTEAFF. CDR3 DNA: TGTGCCAGCAGCACCGGGACGGTGAACACTGAAGCTTTCTTT.

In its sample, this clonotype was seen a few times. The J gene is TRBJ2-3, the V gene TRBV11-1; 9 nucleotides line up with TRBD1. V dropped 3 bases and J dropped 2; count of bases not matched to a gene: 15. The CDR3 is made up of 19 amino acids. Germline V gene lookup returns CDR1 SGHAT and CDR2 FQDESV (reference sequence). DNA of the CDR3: TGTGCCAGCAGCTTCCGCGAATCGGGGACAGGGAAATTCACAGATACGCAGTATTTT. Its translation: CASSFRESGTGKFTDTQYF.

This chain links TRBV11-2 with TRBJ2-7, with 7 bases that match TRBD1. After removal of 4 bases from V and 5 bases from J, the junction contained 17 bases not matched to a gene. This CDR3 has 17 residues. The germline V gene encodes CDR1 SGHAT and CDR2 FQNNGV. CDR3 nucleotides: TGTGCCAGCAGCTACGGGACAGCTAATAGTCCCCGGGACGAGCAGTACTTC. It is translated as CASSYGTANSPRDEQYF.

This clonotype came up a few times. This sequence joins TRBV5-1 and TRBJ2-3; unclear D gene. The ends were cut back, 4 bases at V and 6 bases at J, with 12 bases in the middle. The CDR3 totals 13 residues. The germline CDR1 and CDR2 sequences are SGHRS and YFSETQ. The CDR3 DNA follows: TGCGCCAGCAGCGGGTTTCCTTTGGATACGCAGTATTTT. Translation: CASSGFPLDTQYF.

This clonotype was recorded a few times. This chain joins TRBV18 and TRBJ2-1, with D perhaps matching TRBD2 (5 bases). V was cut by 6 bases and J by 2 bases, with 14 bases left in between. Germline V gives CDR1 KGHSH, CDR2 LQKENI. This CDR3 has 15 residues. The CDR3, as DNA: TGTGCCAGCTCGTGGGCGGAGCGGACCTACAATGAGCAGTTCTTC. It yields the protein CASSWAERTYNEQFF.

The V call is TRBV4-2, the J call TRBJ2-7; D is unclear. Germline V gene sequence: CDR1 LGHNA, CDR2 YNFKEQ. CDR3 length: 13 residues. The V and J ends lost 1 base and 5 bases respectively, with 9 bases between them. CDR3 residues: CASSQVVQNEQYF. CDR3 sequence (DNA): TGTGCCAGCAGCCAAGTCGTTCAAAACGAGCAGTACTTC.

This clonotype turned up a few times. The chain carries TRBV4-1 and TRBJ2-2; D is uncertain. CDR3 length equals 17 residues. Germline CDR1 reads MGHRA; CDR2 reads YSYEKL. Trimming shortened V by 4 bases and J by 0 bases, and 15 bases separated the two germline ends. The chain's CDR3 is CASSPLLSDANTGELFF. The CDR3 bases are TGCGCCAGCAGCCCCCTGCTGTCCGATGCGAACACCGGGGAGCTGTTTTTT.

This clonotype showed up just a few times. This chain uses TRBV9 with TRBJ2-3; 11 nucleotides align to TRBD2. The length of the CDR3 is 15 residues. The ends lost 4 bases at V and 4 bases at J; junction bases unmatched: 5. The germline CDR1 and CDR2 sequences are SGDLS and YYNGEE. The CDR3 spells CASSPSGGIPDTQYF. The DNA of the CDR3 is TGTGCCAGCAGCCCTAGCGGGGGGATTCCAGATACGCAGTATTTT.

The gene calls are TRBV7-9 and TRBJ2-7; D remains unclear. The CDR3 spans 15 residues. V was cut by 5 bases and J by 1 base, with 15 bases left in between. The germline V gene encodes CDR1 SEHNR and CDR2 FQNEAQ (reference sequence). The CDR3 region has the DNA TGTGCCAGCAGCCCGGGTTTTGGTAGGTCCTACGAGCAGTACTTC. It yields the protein CASSPGFGRSYEQYF.

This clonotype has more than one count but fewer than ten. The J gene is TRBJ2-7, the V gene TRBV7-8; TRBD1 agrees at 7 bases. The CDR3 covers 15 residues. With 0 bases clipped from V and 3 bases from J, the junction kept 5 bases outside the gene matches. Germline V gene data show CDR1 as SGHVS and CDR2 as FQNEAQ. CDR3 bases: TGTGCCAGCAGCTTAGCGGGGACAGCCTACTACGAGCAGTACTTC. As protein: CASSLAGTAYYEQYF.

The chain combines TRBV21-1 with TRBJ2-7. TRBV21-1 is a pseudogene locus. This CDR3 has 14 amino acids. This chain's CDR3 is CASSLRRQTDEQYF. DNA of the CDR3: TGTGCCAGCAGCCTCAGACGGCAGACTGACGAGCAGTACTTC.

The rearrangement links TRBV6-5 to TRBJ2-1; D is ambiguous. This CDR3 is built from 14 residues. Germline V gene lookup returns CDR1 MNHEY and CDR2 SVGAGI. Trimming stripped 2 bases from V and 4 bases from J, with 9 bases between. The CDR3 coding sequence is TGTGCCAGCAGTTACGTTGGAGAGTACAATGAGCAGTTCTTC. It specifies CASSYVGEYNEQFF.

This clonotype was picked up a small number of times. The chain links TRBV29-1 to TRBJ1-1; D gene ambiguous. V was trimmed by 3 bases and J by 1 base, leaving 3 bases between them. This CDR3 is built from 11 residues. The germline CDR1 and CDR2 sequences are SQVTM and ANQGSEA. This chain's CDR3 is CSVEKNTEAFF. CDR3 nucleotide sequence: TGCAGCGTTGAGAAGAACACTGAAGCTTTCTTT.